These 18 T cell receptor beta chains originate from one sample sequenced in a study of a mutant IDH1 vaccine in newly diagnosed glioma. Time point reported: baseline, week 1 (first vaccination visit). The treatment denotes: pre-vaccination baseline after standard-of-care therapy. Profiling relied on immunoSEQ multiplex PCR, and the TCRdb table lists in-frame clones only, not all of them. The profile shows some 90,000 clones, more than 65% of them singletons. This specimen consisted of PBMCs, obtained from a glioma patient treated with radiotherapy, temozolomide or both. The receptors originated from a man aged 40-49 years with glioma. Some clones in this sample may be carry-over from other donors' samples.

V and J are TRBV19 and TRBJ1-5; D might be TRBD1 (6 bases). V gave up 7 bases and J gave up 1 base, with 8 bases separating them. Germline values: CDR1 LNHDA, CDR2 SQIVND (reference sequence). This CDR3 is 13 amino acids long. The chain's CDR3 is CASTRGSNQPQHF. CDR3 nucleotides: TGTGCCAGTACCAGGGGCAGCAATCAGCCCCAGCATTTT.

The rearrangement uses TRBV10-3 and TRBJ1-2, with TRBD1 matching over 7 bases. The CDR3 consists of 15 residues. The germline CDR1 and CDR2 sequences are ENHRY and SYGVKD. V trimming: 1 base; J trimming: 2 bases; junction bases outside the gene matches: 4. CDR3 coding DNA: TGTGCCATCAGTGAGTTACTACAGGGGAACTATGGCTACACCTTC. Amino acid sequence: CAISELLQGNYGYTF.

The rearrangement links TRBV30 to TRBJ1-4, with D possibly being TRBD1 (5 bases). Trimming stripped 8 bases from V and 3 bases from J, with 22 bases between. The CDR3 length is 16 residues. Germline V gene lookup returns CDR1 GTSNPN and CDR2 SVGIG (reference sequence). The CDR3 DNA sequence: TGTGCCCGGCGGGCCCGGGGCAGGGACGCTAATGAAAAACTGTTTTTT. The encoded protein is CARRARGRDANEKLFF.

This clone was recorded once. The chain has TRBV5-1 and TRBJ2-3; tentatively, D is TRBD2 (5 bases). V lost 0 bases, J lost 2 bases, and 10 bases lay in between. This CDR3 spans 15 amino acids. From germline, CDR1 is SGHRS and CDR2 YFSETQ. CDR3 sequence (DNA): TGCGCCAGCAGCTTGGAACCGGGGAACACAGATACGCAGTATTTT. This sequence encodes CASSLEPGNTDTQYF.

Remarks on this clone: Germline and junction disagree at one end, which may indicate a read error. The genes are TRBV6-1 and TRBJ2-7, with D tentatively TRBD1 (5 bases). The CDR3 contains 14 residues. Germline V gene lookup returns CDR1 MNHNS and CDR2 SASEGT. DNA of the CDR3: TGTGCCAGCAGTGAAGGACAGAGCTCCTACGGGCAGTACTTC. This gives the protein CASSEGQSSYGQYF.

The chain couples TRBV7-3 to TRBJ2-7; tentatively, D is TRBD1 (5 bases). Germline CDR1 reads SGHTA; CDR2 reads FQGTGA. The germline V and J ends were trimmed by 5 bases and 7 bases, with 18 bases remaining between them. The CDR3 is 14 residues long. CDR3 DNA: TGTGCCAGCAGCCGCAATGGTGGGGCTGGGGAGCAGTACTTC. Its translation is CASSRNGGAGEQYF. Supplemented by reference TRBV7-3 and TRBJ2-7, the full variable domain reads GAGVSQTPSNKVTEKGKYVELRCDPISGHTALYWYRQSLGQGPEFLIYFQGTGAADDSGLPNDRFFAVRPEGSVSTLKIQRTERGDSAVYLCASSRNGGAGEQYFGPGTRLTVT.

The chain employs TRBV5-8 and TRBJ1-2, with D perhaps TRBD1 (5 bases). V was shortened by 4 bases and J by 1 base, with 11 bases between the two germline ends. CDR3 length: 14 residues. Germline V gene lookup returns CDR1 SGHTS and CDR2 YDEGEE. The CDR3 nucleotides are TGTGCCAGCAGCGGCCGGGACCGTAACTATGGCTACACCTTC. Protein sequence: CASSGRDRNYGYTF.

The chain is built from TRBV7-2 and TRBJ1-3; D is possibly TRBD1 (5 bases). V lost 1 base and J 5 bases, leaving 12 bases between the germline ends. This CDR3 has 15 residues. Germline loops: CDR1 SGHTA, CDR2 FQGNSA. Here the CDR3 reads CASSLGGSFRNTIYF. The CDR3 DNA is TGTGCCAGCAGCTTAGGGGGCAGCTTTAGAAACACCATATATTTT.

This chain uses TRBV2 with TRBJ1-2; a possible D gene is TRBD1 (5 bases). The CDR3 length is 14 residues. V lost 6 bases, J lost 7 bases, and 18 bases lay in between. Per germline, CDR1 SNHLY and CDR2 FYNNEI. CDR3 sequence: CASSASLTGGGYTF. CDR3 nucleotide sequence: TGTGCCAGCAGCGCCTCCTTGACGGGGGGTGGCTACACCTTC.

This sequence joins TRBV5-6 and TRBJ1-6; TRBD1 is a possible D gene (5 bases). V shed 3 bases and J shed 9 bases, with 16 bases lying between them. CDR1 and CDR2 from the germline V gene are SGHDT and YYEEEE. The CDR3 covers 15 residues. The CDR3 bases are TGTGCCAGCAGCTGGGGGACCGGCGGTAGTTCACCCCTCCACTTT. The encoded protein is CASSWGTGGSSPLHF.

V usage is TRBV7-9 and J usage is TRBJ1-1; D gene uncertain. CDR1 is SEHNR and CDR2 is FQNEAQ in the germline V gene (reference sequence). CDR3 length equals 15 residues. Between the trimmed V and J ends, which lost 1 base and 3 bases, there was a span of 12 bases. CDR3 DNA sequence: TGTGCCAGCAGCTTAGGGGCCGCCTCGGACACTGAAGCTTTCTTT. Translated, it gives CASSLGAASDTEAFF.

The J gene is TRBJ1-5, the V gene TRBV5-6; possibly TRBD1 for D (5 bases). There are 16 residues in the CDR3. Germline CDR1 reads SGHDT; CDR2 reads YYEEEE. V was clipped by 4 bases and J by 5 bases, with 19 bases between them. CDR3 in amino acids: CASSTLAGRGDQPQHF. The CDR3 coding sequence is TGTGCCAGCAGCACCCTCGCTGGGAGGGGAGATCAGCCCCAGCATTTT.

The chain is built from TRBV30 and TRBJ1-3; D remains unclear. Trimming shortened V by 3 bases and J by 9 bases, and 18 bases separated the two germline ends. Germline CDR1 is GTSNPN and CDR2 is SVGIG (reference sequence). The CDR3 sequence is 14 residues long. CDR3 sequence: CAWRTPQFEGTIYF. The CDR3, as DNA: TGTGCCTGGAGAACCCCACAATTCGAAGGCACCATATATTTT.

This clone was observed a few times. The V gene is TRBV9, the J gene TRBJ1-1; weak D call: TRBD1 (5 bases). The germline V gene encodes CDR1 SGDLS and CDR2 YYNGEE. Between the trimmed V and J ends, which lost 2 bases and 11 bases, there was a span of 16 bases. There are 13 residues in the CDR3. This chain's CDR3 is CASSVHPREEAFF. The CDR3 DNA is TGTGCCAGCAGCGTTCATCCCAGGGAGGAGGCTTTCTTT.

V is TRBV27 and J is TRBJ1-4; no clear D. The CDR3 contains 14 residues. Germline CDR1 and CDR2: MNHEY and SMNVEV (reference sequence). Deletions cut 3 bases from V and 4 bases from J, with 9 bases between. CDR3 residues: CASSFPGRNEKLFF. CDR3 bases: TGTGCCAGCAGTTTCCCAGGTCGTAATGAAAAACTGTTTTTT.

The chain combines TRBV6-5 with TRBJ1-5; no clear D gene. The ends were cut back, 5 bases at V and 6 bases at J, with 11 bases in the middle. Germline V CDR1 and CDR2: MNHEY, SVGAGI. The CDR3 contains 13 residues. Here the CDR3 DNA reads TGTGCCAGCAGTCCAGGAGTTCGTCAGCCCCAGCATTTT. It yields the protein CASSPGVRQPQHF.

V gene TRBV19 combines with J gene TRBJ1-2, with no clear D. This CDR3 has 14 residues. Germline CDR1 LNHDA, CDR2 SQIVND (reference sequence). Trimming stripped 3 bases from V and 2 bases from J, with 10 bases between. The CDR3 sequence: CASSMSAANYGYTF. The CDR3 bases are TGTGCCAGTAGTATGTCTGCCGCAAACTATGGCTACACCTTC.

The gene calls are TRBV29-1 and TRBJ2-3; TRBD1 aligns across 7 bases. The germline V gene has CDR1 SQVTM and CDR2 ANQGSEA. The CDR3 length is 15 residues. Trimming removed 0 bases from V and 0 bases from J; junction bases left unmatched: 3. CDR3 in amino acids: CSVEDWTGSTDTQYF. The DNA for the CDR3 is TGCAGCGTTGAAGACTGGACAGGTAGCACAGATACGCAGTATTTT.